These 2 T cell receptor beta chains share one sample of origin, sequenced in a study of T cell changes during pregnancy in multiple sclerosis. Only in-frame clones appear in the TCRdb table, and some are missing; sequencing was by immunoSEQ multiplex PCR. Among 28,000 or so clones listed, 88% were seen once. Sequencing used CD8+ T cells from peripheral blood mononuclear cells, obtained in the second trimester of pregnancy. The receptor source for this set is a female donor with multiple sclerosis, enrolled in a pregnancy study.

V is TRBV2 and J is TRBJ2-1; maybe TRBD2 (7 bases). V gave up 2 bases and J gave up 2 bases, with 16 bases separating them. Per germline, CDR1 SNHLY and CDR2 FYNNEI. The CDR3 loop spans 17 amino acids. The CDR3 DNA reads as TGTGCCAGCAGTGAATGGGGGGGGCTGTCGACCTACAATGAGCAGTTCTTC. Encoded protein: CASSEWGGLSTYNEQFF.

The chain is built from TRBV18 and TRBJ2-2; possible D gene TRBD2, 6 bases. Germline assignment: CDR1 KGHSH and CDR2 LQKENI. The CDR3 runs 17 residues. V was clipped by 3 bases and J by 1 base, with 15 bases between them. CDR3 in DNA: TGTGCCAGCTCACCCACCCGGGGGTCGGGGAACACCGGGGAGCTGTTTTTT. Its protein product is CASSPTRGSGNTGELFF.